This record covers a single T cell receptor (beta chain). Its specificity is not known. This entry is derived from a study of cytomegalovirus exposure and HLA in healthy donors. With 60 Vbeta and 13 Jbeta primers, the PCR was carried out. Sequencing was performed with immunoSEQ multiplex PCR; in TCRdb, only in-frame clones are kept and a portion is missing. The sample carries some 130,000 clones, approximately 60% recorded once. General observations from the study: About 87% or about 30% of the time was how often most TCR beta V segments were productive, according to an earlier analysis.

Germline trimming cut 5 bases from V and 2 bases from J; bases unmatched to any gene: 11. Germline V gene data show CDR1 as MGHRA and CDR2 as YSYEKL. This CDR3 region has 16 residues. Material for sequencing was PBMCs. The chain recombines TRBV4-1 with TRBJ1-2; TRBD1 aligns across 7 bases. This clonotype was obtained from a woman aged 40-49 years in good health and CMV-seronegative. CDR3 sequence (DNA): TGCGCCAGCAGCGCCCTCTCCGGGACAGTAAACTATGGCTACACCTTC. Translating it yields CASSALSGTVNYGYTF.